The sequence of this TCR beta chain was determined in a study of blood T cell repertoires in COVID-19. TCRdb keeps only in-frame clones here, not all; method: immunoSEQ multiplex PCR. The sample yields 96,000 or so clones, roughly 79% seen once. Seattle patients were enrolled while actively infected and followed longitudinally. This clone was counted between two and nine times. Per germline, CDR1 SGHNT and CDR2 YYREEE (reference sequence). The CDR3 contains 16 residues. J was trimmed by 7 bases and V by 4 bases; bases with no gene match: 12. J is TRBJ2-5 and V is TRBV5-4, with TRBD1 identical over 11 bases. The clonotype originates from a man aged 80 or over with COVID-19, enrolled during active disease. Sequencing was done on a sample of peripheral blood. CDR3 residues: CASSPRPGQGVGTQYF. In DNA, the CDR3 is TGTGCCAGCAGCCCCCGACCGGGACAGGGGGTTGGGACCCAGTACTTC.